This is a list of T cell receptor beta chains from one sample in a study of cytomegalovirus exposure and HLA in healthy donors. The assay was immunoSEQ multiplex PCR, and TCRdb's table has in-frame clones only and misses some. The sample carries 90,000 to 110,000 clones, 13% to 15% recorded once. The source material was PBMCs. These receptors all come from a female donor in good health and CMV-seronegative. Each CDR3 is given without its conserved first and last residue. Size values are once, few and many counts, or a class for expanded clones, and some rows have none.

>TRBV2|15|NA
ASSTPDRGQQTAEAF
>TRBV6-5|13|once
ASSLQPAPNEKLF
>TRBV28|12|NA
ASSSPPRGQPQH
>TRBV9|11|NA
ASSAQGRETQY
>TRBV5-1|14|few
ASSQRTSGVTDTQY
>TRBV5-6|13|NA
ASSFGDRGSDTQY
>TRBV29-1|13|NA
SVEPEQSSYNEQF
>TRBV7-9|13|NA
ASSALSGGAYEQY
>TRBV5-1|13|few
ASSLAPPRSYEQY
>TRBV27|11|NA
ASRPGLGTEAF
>TRBV7-7|13|once
ASSFGQGDTDTQY
>TRBV6-1|9|few
ASMSSQPQH
>TRBV7-8|14|NA
ASSLLRTGGNEKLF
>TRBV6-5|12|NA
ASSYRREVGEQY
>TRBV4-1|13|NA
ASSQDPTEQNGQF
>TRBV6-1|13|few
ASSEARGSNQPQH
>TRBV7-9|13|NA
ASSLVLAGNNEQY
>TRBV11-2|11|NA
ASSFGSYYEQY
>TRBV2|13|NA
ASSVPGTGSGEQY
>TRBV15|12|NA
ATSRDLGGWGYT
>TRBV9|13|NA
ASSVEIAGDETQY
>TRBV12-5|15|NA
ASGFRAGGLNTGELF
>TRBV4-3|14|few
ASSQDFGRANNGYT
>TRBV7-9|8|NA
AVGRAEAF
>TRBV28|11|few
ASGGGPNGPQH
>TRBV9|14|few
ASTPGLAVNTGELF
>TRBV6-6|13|NA
ASSAPGRGHTEAF
>TRBV2|11|NA
ASSEGTTYEQY
>TRBV2|12|few
ASKLQGSFYGYT
>TRBV6-6|14|few
ASSPGTSYWGETQY
>TRBV7-2|13|NA
ASSIRQGGYTEAF
>TRBV7-8|13|NA
ASTTVGGNHYGYT
>TRBV29-1|12|NA
SAGAPQGIRGYT
>TRBV5-6|12|few
ASSQMTGAYGYT
>TRBV28|14|few
ASSFGGRAGTGELF
>TRBV18|14|few
ASSPVGGLIQETQY
>TRBV4-3|12|few
ASSQDRRGETQY
>TRBV30|11|few
AWTQRGTDTQY
>TRBV28|10|NA
ASSWGVHGYT
>TRBV5-1|16|few
ASSFGNPGTAYNSPLH
>TRBV5-1|11|NA
ASSLSTGGSYT
>TRBV7-8|12|NA
ASSVNYGLAVQY
>TRBV6-1|15|NA
ASSEVRAGGGMDTQY
>TRBV11-2|10|few
ASSLDRGSGV
>TRBV6-1|11|NA
ASTTGGLYEQY
>TRBV11-3|14|NA
ASNNRQANSGNTIY
>TRBV28|12|NA
ASSLSGAGNTIY
>TRBV29-1|13|few
SVDPSGRRNNEQF
>TRBV7-2|15|few
ASSHGTGTVLSRTQY
>TRBV10-2|12|few
ASSELGTASSGT
>TRBV5-1|16|few
ASSPTSGRASSYNEQF
>TRBV5-1|11|NA
ASSLVSGNEQF
>TRBV4-3|12|NA
ASSQGRTGNEQY
>TRBV29-1|12|NA
SARLAEGAGELF